These T cell receptor beta chains were read from a single sample in a study of blood T cell repertoires in COVID-19. Profiling relied on immunoSEQ multiplex PCR, and the TCRdb table lists in-frame clones only, not all of them. The sample comprises hundreds of thousands of clones, 75% to 90% of which are singletons, and 0.95% to 1.3% rests with the top ten. The sequenced sample consisted of PBMCs or T cells enriched from blood (not recorded which). All receptors derive from a man under 40 who had recovered from COVID-19. Each CDR3 is given with its conserved first and last residue. The order of the fields is J gene, V gene, D gene, clone size, CDR3 protein, CDR3 DNA. A D gene is named only where the DNA matches it firmly. The listing skips clone size in some rows; elsewhere it reads once, few, many or a size class.

J gene: TRBJ2-7
V gene: TRBV2
D gene: TRBD2
clone size: .
CDR3 protein: CASKLAGGEQYF
CDR3 DNA: TGTGCCAGCAAACTAGCGGGAGGCGAGCAGTACTTC

J gene: TRBJ2-7
V gene: TRBV4-1
D gene: TRBD1
clone size: once
CDR3 protein: CASSRRTGYSYEQYF
CDR3 DNA: TGCGCCAGCAGCCGTAGGACAGGGTATTCCTACGAGCAGTACTTC

J gene: TRBJ1-5
V gene: TRBV6-5
D gene: TRBD1
clone size: .
CDR3 protein: CASSLDRGGNQPQHF
CDR3 DNA: TGTGCCAGCAGTCTGGACAGGGGTGGAAATCAGCCCCAGCATTTT

J gene: TRBJ2-1
V gene: TRBV5-1
D gene: TRBD2
clone size: .
CDR3 protein: CASSLGGSSYNEQFF
CDR3 DNA: TGCGCCAGCAGCTTGGGCGGGAGCTCCTACAATGAGCAGTTCTTC

J gene: TRBJ2-7
V gene: TRBV27
D gene: TRBD1
clone size: .
CDR3 protein: CASSFFSGTGYYEQYF
CDR3 DNA: TGTGCCAGCAGTTTTTTCTCCGGGACAGGGTACTACGAGCAGTACTTC

J gene: TRBJ1-5
V gene: TRBV4-2
D gene: .
clone size: .
CDR3 protein: CASSPWGGENQPQHF
CDR3 DNA: TGTGCCAGCAGCCCCTGGGGGGGGGAAAATCAGCCCCAGCATTTT

J gene: TRBJ2-1
V gene: TRBV27
D gene: TRBD2
clone size: .
CDR3 protein: CASSLGLGNEQFF
CDR3 DNA: TGTGCCAGCAGCCTTGGACTAGGTAATGAGCAGTTCTTC

J gene: TRBJ1-1
V gene: TRBV28
D gene: TRBD1
clone size: once
CDR3 protein: CASSFPGGQTMNTEAFF
CDR3 DNA: TGTGCCAGCAGTTTCCCAGGGGGCCAAACTATGAACACTGAAGCTTTCTTT

J gene: TRBJ1-6
V gene: TRBV11-2
D gene: .
clone size: .
CDR3 protein: CASSLDENSPLHF
CDR3 DNA: TGTGCCAGCAGCTTAGACGAGAATTCACCCCTCCACTTT

J gene: TRBJ2-1
V gene: TRBV28
D gene: .
clone size: .
CDR3 protein: CASSLSPGFGSIDNEQFF
CDR3 DNA: TGTGCCAGCAGTTTGTCCCCGGGGTTTGGGTCAATAGACAATGAGCAGTTCTTC

J gene: TRBJ2-3
V gene: TRBV20-1
D gene: .
clone size: .
CDR3 protein: CSATGASEQYF
CDR3 DNA: TGCAGTGCCACAGGCGCTAGTGAGCAGTATTTT

J gene: TRBJ1-1
V gene: TRBV5-4
D gene: .
clone size: .
CDR3 protein: CASSPDSKFEAFF
CDR3 DNA: TGTGCCAGCAGCCCGGACAGCAAATTTGAAGCTTTCTTT

J gene: TRBJ2-1
V gene: TRBV18
D gene: .
clone size: few
CDR3 protein: CASSPGMVEVEQFF
CDR3 DNA: TGTGCCAGCTCACCAGGGATGGTGGAGGTAGAGCAGTTCTTC

J gene: TRBJ2-3
V gene: TRBV9
D gene: .
clone size: once
CDR3 protein: CASSEGGTARPVVAYF
CDR3 DNA: TGTGCCAGCAGCGAGGGGGGGACGGCCCGGCCCGTGGTGGCGTATTTT

J gene: TRBJ2-7
V gene: TRBV28
D gene: .
clone size: once
CDR3 protein: CASRASYEQYF
CDR3 DNA: TGTGCCAGCAGGGCCTCCTACGAGCAGTACTTC

J gene: TRBJ1-4
V gene: TRBV12-3/TRBV12-4
D gene: .
clone size: .
CDR3 protein: CASSWREGEKLFF
CDR3 DNA: TGTGCCAGCAGTTGGAGGGAGGGTGAAAAACTGTTTTTT

J gene: TRBJ1-3
V gene: TRBV14
D gene: .
clone size: .
CDR3 protein: CASSQFGSSGNTIYF
CDR3 DNA: TGTGCCAGCAGCCAATTTGGGAGCTCTGGAAACACCATATATTTT

J gene: TRBJ2-7
V gene: TRBV6-4
D gene: TRBD2
clone size: .
CDR3 protein: CASSVSGNSYEQYF
CDR3 DNA: TGTGCCAGCAGTGTTAGCGGGAACTCCTACGAGCAGTACTTC

J gene: TRBJ2-7
V gene: TRBV27
D gene: .
clone size: .
CDR3 protein: CASSLSGARYEQYF
CDR3 DNA: TGTGCCAGCAGTTTATCAGGGGCGCGTTACGAGCAGTACTTC

J gene: TRBJ2-7
V gene: TRBV2
D gene: .
clone size: once
CDR3 protein: CARREPPGYEQYF
CDR3 DNA: TGTGCCCGCCGGGAGCCCCCCGGATACGAGCAGTACTTC

J gene: TRBJ1-4
V gene: TRBV6-5
D gene: TRBD1
clone size: .
CDR3 protein: CASTESRGREEKLFF
CDR3 DNA: TGTGCCAGCACCGAGTCCAGGGGGCGCGAGGAAAAACTGTTTTTT

J gene: TRBJ1-6
V gene: TRBV2
D gene: TRBD1
clone size: .
CDR3 protein: CASSELLNRGNSPLHF
CDR3 DNA: TGTGCCAGCAGTGAACTGTTGAACAGGGGAAATTCACCCCTCCACTTT

J gene: TRBJ2-5
V gene: TRBV6-5
D gene: .
clone size: .
CDR3 protein: CASTHPLRQETQYF
CDR3 DNA: TGTGCCAGCACCCACCCCCTGCGGCAAGAGACCCAGTACTTC

J gene: TRBJ1-2
V gene: TRBV30
D gene: TRBD1
clone size: .
CDR3 protein: CAWSPPQGAGYGYTF
CDR3 DNA: TGTGCCTGGAGTCCCCCTCAGGGGGCTGGATATGGCTACACCTTC

J gene: TRBJ1-2
V gene: TRBV27
D gene: TRBD1
clone size: .
CDR3 protein: CASSWDRGRGMGYTF
CDR3 DNA: TGTGCCAGCAGTTGGGACAGGGGGCGCGGGATGGGCTACACCTTC

J gene: TRBJ2-1
V gene: TRBV3-1/TRBV3-2
D gene: TRBD2
clone size: .
CDR3 protein: CASSPTGLAGPNEQFF
CDR3 DNA: TGTGCCAGCAGCCCGACCGGACTAGCGGGACCCAATGAGCAGTTCTTC

J gene: TRBJ1-5
V gene: TRBV11-2
D gene: .
clone size: .
CDR3 protein: CASSPGGNQPQHF
CDR3 DNA: TGTGCCAGCAGTCCGGGGGGGAATCAGCCCCAGCATTTT

J gene: TRBJ2-2
V gene: TRBV5-1
D gene: TRBD2
clone size: .
CDR3 protein: CASIRPQKGLAGVASTGELFF
CDR3 DNA: TGCGCCAGCATCCGTCCCCAAAAGGGACTAGCGGGAGTAGCGAGCACCGGGGAGCTGTTTTTT